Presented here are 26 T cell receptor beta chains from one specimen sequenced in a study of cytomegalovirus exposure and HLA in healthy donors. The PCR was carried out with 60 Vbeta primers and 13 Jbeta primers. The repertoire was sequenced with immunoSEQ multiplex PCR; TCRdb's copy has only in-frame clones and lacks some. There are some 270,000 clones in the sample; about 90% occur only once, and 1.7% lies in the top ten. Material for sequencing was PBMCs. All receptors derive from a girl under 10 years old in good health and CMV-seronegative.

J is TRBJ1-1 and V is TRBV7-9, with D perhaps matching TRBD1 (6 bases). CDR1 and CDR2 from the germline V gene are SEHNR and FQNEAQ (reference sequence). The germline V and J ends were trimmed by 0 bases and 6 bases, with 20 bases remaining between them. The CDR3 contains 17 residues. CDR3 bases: TGTGCCAGCAGCTTAGCGCTTAGTCAGGGGATAGGCGCTGAAGCTTTCTTT. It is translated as CASSLALSQGIGAEAFF.

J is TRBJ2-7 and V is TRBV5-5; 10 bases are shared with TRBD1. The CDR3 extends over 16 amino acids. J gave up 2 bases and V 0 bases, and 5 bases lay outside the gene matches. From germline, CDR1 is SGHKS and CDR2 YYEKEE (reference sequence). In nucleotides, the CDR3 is TGTGCCAGCAGCTTGGTGGCGACAGGGGGCACCTACGAGCAGTACTTC. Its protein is CASSLVATGGTYEQYF.

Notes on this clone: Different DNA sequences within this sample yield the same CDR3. Here the CDR3 DNA reads TGTGCCAGCAGCCGCGAAAACACCGGGGAGCTGTTTTTT. This translates into CASSRENTGELFF. This chain connects TRBV6-4 to TRBJ2-2, with D unresolved. Germline V gene sequence: CDR1 MRHNA, CDR2 SNTAGT. Trimming took 6 bases from V and 2 from J, leaving 7 bases between them. The CDR3 sequence is 13 residues long.

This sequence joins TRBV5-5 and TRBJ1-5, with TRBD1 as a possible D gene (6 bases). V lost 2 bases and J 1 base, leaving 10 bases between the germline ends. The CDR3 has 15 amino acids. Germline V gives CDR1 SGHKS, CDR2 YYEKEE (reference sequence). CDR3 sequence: CASSFGGLSNQPQHF. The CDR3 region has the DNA TGTGCCAGCAGCTTCGGGGGGCTAAGCAATCAGCCCCAGCATTTT.

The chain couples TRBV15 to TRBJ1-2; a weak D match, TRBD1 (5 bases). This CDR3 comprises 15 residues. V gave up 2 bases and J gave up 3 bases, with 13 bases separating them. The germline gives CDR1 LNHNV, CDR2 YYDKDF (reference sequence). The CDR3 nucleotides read TGTGCCACCAGCAGACCGACAGTGTCCTACTATGGCTACACCTTC. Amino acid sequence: CATSRPTVSYYGYTF.

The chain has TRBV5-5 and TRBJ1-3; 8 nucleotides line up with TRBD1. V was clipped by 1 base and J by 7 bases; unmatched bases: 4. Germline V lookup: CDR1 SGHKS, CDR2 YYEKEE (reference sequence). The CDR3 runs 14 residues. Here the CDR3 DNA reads TGTGCCAGCAGCTTGACGGGACAGGCCAACACCATATATTTT. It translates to CASSLTGQANTIYF. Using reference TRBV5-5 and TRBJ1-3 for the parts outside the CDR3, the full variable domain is DAGVTQSPTHLIKTRGQQVTLRCSPISGHKSVSWYQQVLGQGPQFIFQYYEKEERGRGNFPDRFSARQFPNYSSELNVNALLLGDSALYLCASSLTGQANTIYFGEGSWLTVV.

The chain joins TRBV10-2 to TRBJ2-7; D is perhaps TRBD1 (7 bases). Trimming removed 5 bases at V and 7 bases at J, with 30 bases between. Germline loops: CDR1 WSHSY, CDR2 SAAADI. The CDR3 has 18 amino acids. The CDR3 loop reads CASSKIRGEVRPTVEQYF. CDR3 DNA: TGCGCCAGCAGTAAAATCAGGGGGGAGGTAAGACCTACAGTGGAGCAGTACTTC.

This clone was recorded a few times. The CDR3 here is CASSLRESGELFF. The CDR3 DNA reads TGTGCCAGCAGCTTAAGGGAGTCCGGGGAGCTGTTTTTT. V usage is TRBV4-2 and J usage is TRBJ2-2; weak D call: TRBD2 (5 bases). V gave up 5 bases and J gave up 6 bases, with 10 bases separating them. This CDR3 spans 13 amino acids. The germline CDR1 and CDR2 sequences are LGHNA and YNFKEQ.

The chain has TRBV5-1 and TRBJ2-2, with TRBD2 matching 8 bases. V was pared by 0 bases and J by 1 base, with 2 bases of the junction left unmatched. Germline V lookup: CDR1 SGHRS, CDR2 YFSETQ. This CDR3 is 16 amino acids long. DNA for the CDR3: TGCGCCAGCAGCTTGGCGGGACTAGAGAACACCGGGGAGCTGTTTTTT. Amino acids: CASSLAGLENTGELFF.

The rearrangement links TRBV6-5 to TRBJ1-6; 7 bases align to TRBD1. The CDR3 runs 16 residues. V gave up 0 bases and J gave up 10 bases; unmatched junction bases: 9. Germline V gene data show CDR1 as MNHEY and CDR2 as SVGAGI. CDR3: CASSYSSRQGGSPLHF. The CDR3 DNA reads TGTGCCAGCAGTTACTCATCCAGACAGGGAGGCTCACCCCTCCACTTT.

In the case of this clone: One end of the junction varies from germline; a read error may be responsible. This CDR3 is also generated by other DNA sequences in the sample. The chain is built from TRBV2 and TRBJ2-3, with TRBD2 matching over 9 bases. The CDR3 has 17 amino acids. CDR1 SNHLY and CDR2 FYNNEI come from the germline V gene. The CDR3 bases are TGTGCCAGCAGTCGCGGACCGCTAGCGGGGAACACAGATACACAGTATTTT. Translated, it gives CASSRGPLAGNTDTQYF.

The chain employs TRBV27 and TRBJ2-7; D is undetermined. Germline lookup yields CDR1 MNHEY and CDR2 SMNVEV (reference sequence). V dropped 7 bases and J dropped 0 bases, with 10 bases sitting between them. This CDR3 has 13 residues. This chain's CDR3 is CASTVPRSYEQYF. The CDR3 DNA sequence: TGTGCCAGCACGGTACCTCGCTCCTACGAGCAGTACTTC.

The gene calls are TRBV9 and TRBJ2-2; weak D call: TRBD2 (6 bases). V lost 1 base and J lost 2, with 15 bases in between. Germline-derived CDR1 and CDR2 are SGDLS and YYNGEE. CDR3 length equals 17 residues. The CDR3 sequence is CASSVSLPGRNTGELFF. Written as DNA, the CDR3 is TGTGCCAGCAGCGTAAGTCTGCCCGGGAGAAACACCGGGGAGCTGTTTTTT.

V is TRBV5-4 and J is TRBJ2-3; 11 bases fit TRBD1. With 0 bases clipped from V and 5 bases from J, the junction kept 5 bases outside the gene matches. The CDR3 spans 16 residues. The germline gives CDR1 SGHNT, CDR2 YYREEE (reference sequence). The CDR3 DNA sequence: TGTGCCAGCAGCTTGGGGACAGGGGGCGCGAAAGATACGCAGTATTTT. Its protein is CASSLGTGGAKDTQYF. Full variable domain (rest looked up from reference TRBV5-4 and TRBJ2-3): ETGVTQSPTHLIKTRGQQVTLRCSSQSGHNTVSWYQQALGQGPQFIFQYYREEENGRGNFPPRFSGLQFPNYSSELNVNALELDDSALYLCASSLGTGGAKDTQYFGPGTRLTVL.

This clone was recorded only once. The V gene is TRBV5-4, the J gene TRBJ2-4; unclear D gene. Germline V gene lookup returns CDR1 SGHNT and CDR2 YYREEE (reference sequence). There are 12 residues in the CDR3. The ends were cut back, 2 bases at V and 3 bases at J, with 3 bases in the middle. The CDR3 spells CASSFGKNIQYF. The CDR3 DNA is TGTGCCAGCAGCTTCGGCAAAAACATTCAGTACTTC. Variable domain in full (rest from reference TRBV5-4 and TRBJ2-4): ETGVTQSPTHLIKTRGQQVTLRCSSQSGHNTVSWYQQALGQGPQFIFQYYREEENGRGNFPPRFSGLQFPNYSSELNVNALELDDSALYLCASSFGKNIQYFGAGTRLSVL.

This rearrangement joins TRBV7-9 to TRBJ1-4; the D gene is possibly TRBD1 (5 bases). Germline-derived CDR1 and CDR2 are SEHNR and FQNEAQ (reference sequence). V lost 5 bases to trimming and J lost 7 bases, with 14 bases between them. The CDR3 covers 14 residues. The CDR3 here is CASSPSGGGEKLFF. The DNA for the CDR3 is TGTGCCAGCAGCCCGAGTGGGGGGGGTGAAAAACTGTTTTTT. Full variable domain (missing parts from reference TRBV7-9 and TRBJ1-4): DTGVSQNPRHKITKRGQNVTFRCDPISEHNRLYWYRQTLGQGPEFLTYFQNEAQLEKSRLLSDRFSAERPKGSFSTLEIQRTEQGDSAMYLCASSPSGGGEKLFFGSGTQLSVL.

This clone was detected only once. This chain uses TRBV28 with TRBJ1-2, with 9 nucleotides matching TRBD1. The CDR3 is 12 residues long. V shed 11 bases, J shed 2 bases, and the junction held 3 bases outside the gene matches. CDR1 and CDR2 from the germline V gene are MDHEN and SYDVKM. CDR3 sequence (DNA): TGTGCCGTTGGACAGGGGAACTATGGCTACACCTTC. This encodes CAVGQGNYGYTF.

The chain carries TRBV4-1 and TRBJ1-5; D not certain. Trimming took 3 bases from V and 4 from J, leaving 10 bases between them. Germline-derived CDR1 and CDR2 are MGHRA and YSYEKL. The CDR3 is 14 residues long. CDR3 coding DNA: TGCGCCAGCAGCCAGGCGGCCACAAATCAGCCCCAGCATTTT. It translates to CASSQAATNQPQHF.

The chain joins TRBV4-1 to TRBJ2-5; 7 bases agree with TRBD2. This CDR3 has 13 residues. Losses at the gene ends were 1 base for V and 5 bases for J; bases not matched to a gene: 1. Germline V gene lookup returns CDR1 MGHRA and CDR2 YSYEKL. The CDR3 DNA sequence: TGCGCCAGCAGCCAAGTACTAGCGGAGACCCAGTACTTC. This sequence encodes CASSQVLAETQYF.

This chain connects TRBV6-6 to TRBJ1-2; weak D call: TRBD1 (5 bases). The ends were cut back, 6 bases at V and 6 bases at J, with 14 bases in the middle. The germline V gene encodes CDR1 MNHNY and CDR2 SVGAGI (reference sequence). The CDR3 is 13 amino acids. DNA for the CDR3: TGTGCCAGCAGATGGGGGGTGAGCGATGGCTACACCTTC. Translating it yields CASRWGVSDGYTF.

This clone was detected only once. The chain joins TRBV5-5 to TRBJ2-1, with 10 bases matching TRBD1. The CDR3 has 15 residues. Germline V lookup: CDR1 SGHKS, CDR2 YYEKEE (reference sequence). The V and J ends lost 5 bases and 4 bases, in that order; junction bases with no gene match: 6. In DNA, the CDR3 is TGTGCCAGCAGTCCCGGGACAGGGGCTTACAATGAGCAGTTCTTC. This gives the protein CASSPGTGAYNEQFF.

The CDR3 is CASRPDSASYEQYF. CDR3 coding DNA: TGTGCCAGCCGCCCGGACTCCGCCTCCTACGAGCAGTACTTC. This chain joins TRBV27 and TRBJ2-7; D possibly corresponds to TRBD2 (5 bases). The CDR3 runs to 14 residues. Germline V gene sequence: CDR1 MNHEY, CDR2 SMNVEV (reference sequence). Trimming removed 8 bases from V and 0 bases from J, with 14 bases in between.

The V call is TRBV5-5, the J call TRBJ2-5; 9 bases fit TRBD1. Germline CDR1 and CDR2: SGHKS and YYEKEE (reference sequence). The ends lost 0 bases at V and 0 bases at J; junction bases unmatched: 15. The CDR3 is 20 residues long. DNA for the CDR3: TGTGCCAGCAGCTTGGCCGGGGACAGGGTGGCTTTTTTCGACCAAGAGACCCAGTACTTC. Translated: CASSLAGDRVAFFDQETQYF.

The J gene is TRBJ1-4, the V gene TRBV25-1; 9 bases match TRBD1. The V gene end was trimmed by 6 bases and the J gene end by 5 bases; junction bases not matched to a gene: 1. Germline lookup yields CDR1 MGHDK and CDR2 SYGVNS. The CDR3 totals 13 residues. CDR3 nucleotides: TGTGCCAGCAGAGGACAGGGGAATGAAAAACTGTTTTTT. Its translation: CASRGQGNEKLFF.

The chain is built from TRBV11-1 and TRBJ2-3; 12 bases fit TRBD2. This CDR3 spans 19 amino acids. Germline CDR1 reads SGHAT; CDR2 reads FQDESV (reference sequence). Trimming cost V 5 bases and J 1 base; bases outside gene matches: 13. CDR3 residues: CASSPGGRLAGARTDTQYF. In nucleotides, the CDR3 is TGTGCCAGCAGCCCTGGGGGGAGACTAGCGGGGGCCCGCACAGATACGCAGTATTTT.

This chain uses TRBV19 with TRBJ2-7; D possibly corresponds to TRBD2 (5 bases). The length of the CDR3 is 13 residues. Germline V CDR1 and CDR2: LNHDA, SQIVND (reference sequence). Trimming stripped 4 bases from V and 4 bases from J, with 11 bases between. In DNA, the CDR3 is TGTGCCAGTAGTAAGGGAACGGGATACGAGCAGTACTTC. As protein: CASSKGTGYEQYF.